This T cell receptor (beta chain) came from a study of OX40 agonist ivuxolimab in advanced cancers. As to this clone: Its cognate antigen is unknown.

After removal of 5 bases from V and 6 bases from J, the junction contained 11 bases not matched to a gene. The CDR3 totals 15 residues. The V gene's germline CDR1 is SGHRS and CDR2 YFSETQ. Regarding the study as a whole: Those patients achieving a partial response at 0.1-3.0 mg/kg showed among the lowest clonal expansion. With doses of 0.1 to 3.0 mg/kg, CD4+ and CD8+ blood T cells had undergone clonal expansion by week 6.

Using immunoSEQ multiplex PCR, the repertoire was profiled, and TCRdb retains in-frame clones only, with some absent. The profile shows over 70,000 clones, 90% of them singletons. The clonotype originates from an adult with an advanced solid tumor such as melanoma, head and neck, liver or kidney cancer. The source material was CD4+ or CD8+ T cells sorted from blood, sampled in a trial of the OX40 agonist ivuxolimab. The chain carries TRBV5-1 and TRBJ2-1, with 7 bases matching TRBD2. The DNA for the CDR3 is TGCGCCAGCAGTGCGTGGGCGGGAGTTACCAATGAGCAGTTCTTC. Translating it yields CASSAWAGVTNEQFF.